Below, 7 T cell receptor beta chains from the same sample are listed, as sequenced in a study of blood T cell repertoires in COVID-19. Measured with immunoSEQ multiplex PCR; TCRdb has only the in-frame clones, and not every one. The table records 250,000 to 400,000 clones, approximately 88% of them present only once. Sequenced input: peripheral blood. The receptors here all came from a woman under 40 with COVID-19, enrolled during active disease.

In its sample, this clone was seen a few times. The rearrangement uses TRBV5-6 and TRBJ2-1, with a possible D match to TRBD1 (6 bases). Germline V gene sequence: CDR1 SGHDT, CDR2 YYEEEE. The CDR3 is made up of 16 amino acids. V was shortened by 0 bases and J by 2 bases, with 12 bases between the two germline ends. The CDR3 loop reads CASSLVGRGAYNEQFF. The CDR3 DNA follows: TGTGCCAGCAGCTTGGTTGGCAGGGGCGCCTACAATGAGCAGTTCTTC.

The rearrangement joins TRBV7-9 to TRBJ1-1; D might be TRBD1 (6 bases). CDR3 length: 16 amino acids. Germline V lookup: CDR1 SEHNR, CDR2 FQNEAQ (reference sequence). The germline V and J ends were trimmed by 3 bases and 5 bases, with 19 bases remaining between them. The CDR3 loop is CASSLVDRGNRTEAFF. In DNA, the CDR3 is TGTGCCAGCAGCTTGGTGGATAGGGGGAATCGGACTGAAGCTTTCTTT.

The genes are TRBV9 and TRBJ2-5; 9 nucleotides align to TRBD2. CDR1 and CDR2 from the germline V gene are SGDLS and YYNGEE. V shed 0 bases, J shed 4 bases, and the junction held 10 bases outside the gene matches. The CDR3 has 17 residues. The CDR3 reads CASSVGRLAGSGETQYF. The CDR3 nucleotides read TGTGCCAGCAGCGTAGGGCGGCTAGCGGGGTCAGGAGAGACCCAGTACTTC.

The chain couples TRBV19 to TRBJ1-6; possible D gene TRBD1, 5 bases. V was clipped by 5 bases and J by 10 bases, with 9 bases between them. Germline loops: CDR1 LNHDA, CDR2 SQIVND (reference sequence). The CDR3 length is 12 residues. CDR3 nucleotide sequence: TGTGCCAGTAGTTCCGGGGGGTCACCCCTCCACTTT. Residues: CASSSGGSPLHF. The entire variable domain, with the rest obtained from reference TRBV19 and TRBJ1-6, is as follows: DGGITQSPKYLFRKEGQNVTLSCEQNLNHDAMYWYRQDPGQGLRLIYYSQIVNDFQKGDIAEGYSVSREKKESFPLTVTSAQKNPTAFYLCASSSGGSPLHFGNGTRLTVT.

The chain links TRBV7-2 to TRBJ2-2; TRBD2 matches at 11 bases. The CDR3 extends over 15 amino acids. CDR1 is SGHTA, CDR2 FQGNSA, per germline. J was trimmed by 5 bases and V by 7 bases; bases with no gene match: 6. CDR3 DNA: TGTGCCAGCAAAACCGGGACTAGCGGAACCGGGGAGCTGTTTTTT. Its protein product is CASKTGTSGTGELFF.

This clone showed up just a few times. This chain links TRBV7-9 with TRBJ2-2; 7 bases match TRBD1. CDR1 is SEHNR, CDR2 FQNEAQ, per germline (reference sequence). The CDR3 length is 13 residues. V gave up 5 bases and J gave up 7 bases; unmatched junction bases: 4. CDR3 in DNA: TGTGCCAGCAGCCCCGACAGGGTCGGGGAGCTGTTTTTT. Residues: CASSPDRVGELFF.

The chain recombines TRBV27 with TRBJ2-5; 7 positions agree with TRBD2. V lost 9 bases to trimming and J lost 3 bases; unmatched junction nucleotides: 4. The CDR3 length is 12 residues. Germline CDR1 and CDR2: MNHEY and SMNVEV (reference sequence). CDR3 coding DNA: TGTGCCAGGGGGCGGGGGAAAGAGACCCAGTACTTC. Translation gives CARGRGKETQYF.